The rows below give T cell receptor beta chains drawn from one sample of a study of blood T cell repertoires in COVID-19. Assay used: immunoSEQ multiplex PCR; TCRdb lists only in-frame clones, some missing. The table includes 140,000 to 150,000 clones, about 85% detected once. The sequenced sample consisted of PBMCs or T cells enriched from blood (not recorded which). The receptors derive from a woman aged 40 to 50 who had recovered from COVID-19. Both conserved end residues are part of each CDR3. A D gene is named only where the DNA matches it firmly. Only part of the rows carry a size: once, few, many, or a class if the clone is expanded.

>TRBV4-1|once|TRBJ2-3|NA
CASSQEGPDTQYF
TGCGCCAGCAGCCAAGAGGGGCCAGATACGCAGTATTTT
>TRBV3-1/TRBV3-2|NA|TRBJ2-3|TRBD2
CASSLSGGAPDTQYF
TGTGCCAGCAGCCTAAGCGGGGGGGCCCCAGATACGCAGTATTTT
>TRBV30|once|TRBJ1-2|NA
CAWSVTHTSPYGYTF
TGTGCCTGGAGTGTTACACACACCTCCCCCTATGGCTACACCTTC
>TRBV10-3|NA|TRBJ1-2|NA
CAISESNGDYGYTF
TGTGCCATCAGTGAGTCGAACGGAGACTATGGCTACACCTTC
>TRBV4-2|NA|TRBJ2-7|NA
CASSQDGRGDEQYF
TGTGCCAGCAGCCAAGACGGGAGAGGAGACGAGCAGTACTTC
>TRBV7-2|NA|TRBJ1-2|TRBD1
CASSSDRVLGYTF
TGTGCCAGCAGCTCGGACAGGGTATTAGGCTACACCTTC
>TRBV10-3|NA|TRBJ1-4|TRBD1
CAISEGTGGKGEKLFF
TGTGCCATCAGTGAGGGGACAGGGGGCAAGGGAGAAAAACTGTTTTTT
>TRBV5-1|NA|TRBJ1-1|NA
CASSPRGGDTEAFF
TGCGCCAGCAGCCCGAGGGGGGGAGACACTGAAGCTTTCTTT
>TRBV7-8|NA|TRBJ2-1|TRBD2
CASSRARLAGGTNEQFF
TGTGCCAGCAGCCGGGCCCGACTAGCGGGGGGGACTAATGAGCAGTTCTTC
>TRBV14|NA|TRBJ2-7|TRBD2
CASSPGLAGGYEQYF
TGTGCCAGCAGCCCGGGACTAGCGGGAGGTTACGAGCAGTACTTC
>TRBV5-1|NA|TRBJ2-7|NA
CASSSEPSSYEQYF
TGCGCCAGCAGCTCGGAGCCTAGCAGCTACGAGCAGTACTTC
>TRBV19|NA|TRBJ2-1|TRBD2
CASRPGLATYNEQFF
TGTGCCAGTAGGCCGGGACTAGCTACCTACAATGAGCAGTTCTTC
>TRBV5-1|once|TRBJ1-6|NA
CASSLGRGNSPLHF
TGCGCCAGCAGCTTGGGGAGGGGTAATTCACCCCTCCACTTT
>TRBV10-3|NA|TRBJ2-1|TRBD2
CATRGEGISEQFF
TGTGCCACTCGGGGGGAGGGGATAAGTGAGCAGTTCTTC
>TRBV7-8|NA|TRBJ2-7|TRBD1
CASSSSTTGAYEQYF
TGTGCCAGCAGCTCAAGTACCACAGGGGCCTACGAGCAGTACTTC
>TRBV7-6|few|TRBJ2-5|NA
CASSLARGQETQYF
TGTGCCAGCAGCTTAGCTCGGGGACAAGAGACCCAGTACTTC
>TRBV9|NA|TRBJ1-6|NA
CASSADRSSYNSPLHF
TGTGCCAGCAGCGCCGACAGAAGCTCCTATAATTCACCCCTCCACTTT